These 9 T cell receptor beta chains originate from one sample sequenced in a study of T cell changes during pregnancy in multiple sclerosis. Libraries were prepared by immunoSEQ multiplex PCR; TCRdb keeps only in-frame clonotypes and omits some of them. The profile shows around 78,000 clones, 93% of them singletons. The sample in question was peripheral blood, obtained in the second trimester of pregnancy. The receptors originated from a female donor with multiple sclerosis, enrolled in a pregnancy study.

The chain carries TRBV25-1 and TRBJ1-1; 8 bases fit TRBD1. V dropped 4 bases and J dropped 6; count of bases not matched to a gene: 7. The CDR3 runs to 14 residues. The germline gives CDR1 MGHDK, CDR2 SYGVNS. CDR3 bases: TGTGCCAGCAGTGCTGACAGGGGTCCCCCTGAAGCTTTCTTT. Protein sequence: CASSADRGPPEAFF.

The chain couples TRBV30 to TRBJ1-5; 10 bases map to TRBD1. The CDR3 sequence is 14 residues long. With V trimmed by 2 bases and J by 6 bases, 4 bases remained unmatched. Per the germline V gene, CDR1 is GTSNPN and CDR2 is SVGIG (reference sequence). The CDR3 protein is CAWSLGTGVQPQHF. CDR3 DNA sequence: TGTGCCTGGAGTTTAGGGACAGGGGTTCAGCCCCAGCATTTT.

This clone showed up just a few times. This chain joins TRBV2 and TRBJ2-2, with D perhaps TRBD2 (5 bases). Trimming pared 6 bases from V and 6 bases from J, leaving 14 bases between. Germline loops: CDR1 SNHLY, CDR2 FYNNEI. The CDR3 length is 14 residues. The CDR3 sequence is CASRGERGSGELFF. The CDR3 DNA reads as TGTGCCAGCAGGGGAGAAAGAGGGTCCGGGGAGCTGTTTTTT.

The rearrangement joins TRBV5-1 to TRBJ2-7; D may be TRBD1 (8 bases). CDR1 is SGHRS and CDR2 is YFSETQ in the germline V gene. The V and J ends lost 3 bases and 4 bases respectively, with 20 bases between them. The CDR3 has 16 residues. DNA for the CDR3: TGCGCCAGCAGCTGGGGGGGTTGGAGACAGGGGTACGAGCAGTACTTC. Its protein product is CASSWGGWRQGYEQYF.

The chain links TRBV9 to TRBJ1-2, with D possibly TRBD1 on 5 matching bases. CDR3 length equals 13 residues. V dropped 0 bases and J dropped 7 bases, with 10 bases sitting between them. Germline CDR1 reads SGDLS; CDR2 reads YYNGEE. DNA for the CDR3: TGTGCCAGCAGCGTAGTGGGCACAGGTGGCTACACCTTC. Amino acid sequence: CASSVVGTGGYTF.

This sequence joins TRBV4-1 and TRBJ2-4; 13 nucleotides align to TRBD2. Germline values: CDR1 MGHRA, CDR2 YSYEKL. This CDR3 has 19 residues. V lost 0 bases, J lost 8 bases, and 13 bases stayed unmatched. CDR3 residues: CASSQDPTGTSGVRDIQYF. Here the CDR3 DNA reads TGCGCCAGCAGCCAAGATCCGACCGGGACTAGCGGGGTAAGGGACATTCAGTACTTC.

The chain combines TRBV21-1 with TRBJ1-2; the table assigns TRBD1, which was not confirmed against the DNA. TRBV21-1 is a pseudogene. The CDR3 is 14 residues long. The CDR3 coding sequence is TGTGCCAGCAGCAAGGGGACAGGGAAGTATGGCTACACCTTC. Translated: CASSKGTGKYGYTF.

The chain links TRBV19 to TRBJ2-5; TRBD1 aligns across 7 bases. In germline, CDR1 is LNHDA, CDR2 SQIVND (reference sequence). This CDR3 is built from 18 residues. Losses at the gene ends were 6 bases for V and 2 bases for J; bases not matched to a gene: 18. The CDR3 loop reads CASRRDRVSYTTQETQYF. The CDR3 DNA is TGTGCCAGTAGGAGAGACAGGGTGAGTTACACAACACAAGAGACCCAGTACTTC. The variable domain in full, completed from reference TRBV19 and TRBJ2-5, reads DGGITQSPKYLFRKEGQNVTLSCEQNLNHDAMYWYRQDPGQGLRLIYYSQIVNDFQKGDIAEGYSVSREKKESFPLTVTSAQKNPTAFYLCASRRDRVSYTTQETQYFGPGTRLLVL.

As concerns this clone: This CDR3 is missing its conserved last phenylalanine or tryptophan, likely due to a read error. It is unclear where the CDR3 begins or ends on the DNA, so no DNA is shown, and the CDR3 is as TCRdb lists it. This chain connects TRBV7-9 to TRBJ1-3; TRBD1 is the table's D call, not checked against the DNA. Germline CDR1 and CDR2: SEHNR and FQNEAQ (reference sequence). Termini included, the CDR3 measures 11 amino acids. The CDR3 is CASSRDSRMTL.